Included here is one T cell receptor (beta chain) sequence, with context. 5'RACE template switching built TCR beta cDNA with unique molecular identifiers. From its re-call of the 5' RACE reads, TCRdb lists each CDR3 protein once, without DNA. The specimen's table records around 140,000 distinct CDR3 sequences. This sample was included in a study of T cells expressing NK-cell markers. The overall study: Researchers got TCR beta repertoires out of sorted CD3+CD56+NKG2C+, CD3+CD56+NKG2C- and CD3+CD56-NKG2C+ T cells.

The V gene's germline CDR1 is LGHNA and CDR2 YSLEER. The CDR3 is made up of 18 amino acids. The V gene is TRBV4-3, the J gene TRBJ2-3; TCRdb's assignment of TRBD2 cannot be checked, as there is no DNA. This sequence was found in a man younger than 35 in good health. Sequences were obtained from blood T cells: a sorted CD56 or NKG2C T cell subset, CD4+ or CD8+ T cells, or bulk PBMC T cells (not recorded which). The CDR3 spells CASSQEGGLTSGSDTQYF.